This T cell receptor beta chain derives from a study of OX40 agonist ivuxolimab in advanced cancers. As for the study in general: Aged roughly 23 to 80 with a mean of around 60 years, they were 82.7% male.

TCRdb's copy holds only in-frame clones and misses some; the assay was immunoSEQ multiplex PCR. Among some 110,000 clones listed, around nine tenths were seen once. CDR1 MDHEN and CDR2 SYDVKM come from the germline V gene. CDR3 size: 15 residues. V lost 1 base, J lost 5 bases, and 11 bases lay in between. This chain links TRBV28 with TRBJ1-4; the D is unclear. This clonotype was obtained from an adult with an advanced solid tumor such as melanoma, head and neck, liver or kidney cancer. This material consisted of CD4+ or CD8+ T cells sorted from blood, taken in a trial of the OX40 agonist ivuxolimab. The CDR3 loop is CASSLYRQTNEKLFF. In DNA, the CDR3 is TGTGCCAGCAGTTTATATCGCCAGACGAATGAAAAACTGTTTTTT.